These 8 T cell receptor beta chains share one sample of origin, sequenced in a study of blood T cell repertoires in COVID-19. TCRdb's copy holds only in-frame clones and misses some; the assay was immunoSEQ multiplex PCR. Of some 120,000 clones in the sample, more than 65% were seen once. Sequenced material: peripheral blood. The receptors stem from a human donor in a cohort sampled during active COVID-19.

V and J are TRBV28 and TRBJ2-7; 7 positions match TRBD2. V shed 4 bases and J 5 bases; nucleotides not matched to a gene: 11. This CDR3 is 15 amino acids long. Germline-derived CDR1 and CDR2 are MDHEN and SYDVKM. For the CDR3, the DNA is TGTGCCAGCAGTTCCGGAGGGGAGGGGAGCGACGAGCAGTACTTC. The encoded protein is CASSSGGEGSDEQYF. The full variable domain, completed using reference TRBV28 and TRBJ2-7, is DVKVTQSSRYLVKRTGEKVFLECVQDMDHENMFWYRQDPGLGLRLIYFSYDVKMKEKGDIPEGYSVSREKKERFSLILESASTNQTSMYLCASSSGGEGSDEQYFGPGTRLTVT.

The rearrangement links TRBV28 to TRBJ1-5; 10 bases match TRBD1. CDR1 MDHEN and CDR2 SYDVKM come from the germline V gene. Germline trimming cut 3 bases from V and 7 bases from J; bases unmatched to any gene: 6. The CDR3 runs to 15 residues. The CDR3 here is CASSLETGGLQPQHF. The CDR3 DNA follows: TGTGCCAGCAGTTTGGAGACAGGGGGCTTGCAGCCCCAGCATTTT.

This clone has a handful of counts. The chain links TRBV10-3 to TRBJ2-2, with 9 bases aligning to TRBD1. From germline, CDR1 is ENHRY and CDR2 SYGVKD. The length of the CDR3 is 14 residues. J was trimmed by 5 bases and V by 8 bases; bases with no gene match: 6. CDR3 in amino acids: CAIEDRGVTGELFF. The DNA for the CDR3 is TGTGCCATCGAAGACAGGGGGGTGACCGGGGAGCTGTTTTTT.

CDR3 amino acids: CASSPAGLAGFLRTDTQYF. The CDR3 DNA reads as TGTGCCAGCAGTCCCGCGGGACTAGCGGGGTTCCTACGCACAGATACGCAGTATTTT. The rearrangement joins TRBV27 to TRBJ2-3, with TRBD2 identical over 13 bases. This CDR3 has 19 amino acids. Per the germline V gene, CDR1 is MNHEY and CDR2 is SMNVEV (reference sequence). V dropped 5 bases and J dropped 1; count of bases not matched to a gene: 12.

The chain recombines TRBV6-2 or TRBV6-3 with TRBJ2-2; 8 nucleotides match TRBD1. Germline loops: CDR1 MNHEY, CDR2 SVGEGT. The CDR3 sequence is 16 residues long. The J segment lost 2 bases and the V segment lost 0 bases, leaving 2 bases of the junction unmatched. CDR3 region: CASSYSGQGNTGELFF. In nucleotides, the CDR3 is TGTGCCAGCAGTTACTCAGGACAGGGTAACACCGGGGAGCTGTTTTTT.

The chain has TRBV20-1 and TRBJ2-1; 9 nucleotides match TRBD2. After removal of 3 bases from V and 6 bases from J, the junction contained 9 bases not matched to a gene. Germline V CDR1 and CDR2: DFQATT, SNEGSKA (reference sequence). CDR3 length equals 15 residues. CDR3 in amino acids: CSASLPAGGANEQFF. DNA for the CDR3: TGCAGTGCTAGTCTCCCAGCGGGAGGTGCCAATGAGCAGTTCTTC.

This chain joins TRBV7-2 and TRBJ2-2; TRBD1 aligns across 8 bases. This CDR3 has 16 amino acids. J lost 2 bases, V lost 4 bases, and 6 bases had no gene match. Germline CDR1 reads SGHTA; CDR2 reads FQGNSA. CDR3 DNA sequence: TGTGCCAGCAGCTCACGGACAGGGATAAACACCGGGGAGCTGTTTTTT. Its translation: CASSSRTGINTGELFF.

V gene TRBV27 combines with J gene TRBJ1-2; D perhaps matches TRBD1 (5 bases). Germline CDR1 reads MNHEY; CDR2 reads SMNVEV (reference sequence). The ends were cut back, 4 bases at V and 12 bases at J, with 18 bases in the middle. CDR3 size: 13 residues. The CDR3 region has the DNA TGTGCCAGCAGTTCGACGGGGGACTCCTCAAACACCTTC. The encoded protein is CASSSTGDSSNTF.